Presented here are 14 T cell receptor beta chains from one specimen sequenced in a study of blood T cell repertoires in COVID-19. This table comes from immunoSEQ multiplex PCR, and its TCRdb copy is limited to in-frame clones, with some not included. The table has 50,000 to 60,000 clones, roughly 89% seen once. Sequencing was performed on peripheral blood. These TCRs come from a man in his forties with COVID-19, enrolled during active disease.

With respect to this clone: Additional DNA sequences in this sample encode the identical CDR3. This chain connects TRBV28 to TRBJ1-3; perhaps TRBD1 as D (6 bases). The germline CDR1 and CDR2 sequences are MDHEN and SYDVKM. V was pared by 3 bases and J by 7 bases, with 7 bases between. The CDR3 contains 12 residues. CDR3 sequence reads: CASSFRGNTIYF. The CDR3 nucleotides read TGTGCCAGCAGTTTCAGGGGCAACACCATATATTTT. Full variable domain (remainder filled in from reference TRBV28 and TRBJ1-3): DVKVTQSSRYLVKRTGEKVFLECVQDMDHENMFWYRQDPGLGLRLIYFSYDVKMKEKGDIPEGYSVSREKKERFSLILESASTNQTSMYLCASSFRGNTIYFGEGSWLTVV.

The chain joins TRBV6-5 to TRBJ2-7; TRBD2 matches at 11 bases. CDR1 is MNHEY, CDR2 SVGAGI, per germline. Germline trimming cut 6 bases from V and 2 bases from J; bases unmatched to any gene: 3. This CDR3 region has 14 residues. This chain's CDR3 is CASSATSGTYEQYF. The CDR3 bases are TGTGCCAGCAGCGCGACTAGCGGGACCTACGAGCAGTACTTC.

This chain connects TRBV11-1 to TRBJ1-6, with D maybe TRBD1 (5 bases). The CDR3 extends over 14 amino acids. Trimming cost V 4 bases and J 1 base, with 5 bases left between them. Germline-derived CDR1 and CDR2 are SGHAT and FQDESV (reference sequence). This CDR3 is CASSSGSYNSPLHF. The CDR3 DNA follows: TGTGCCAGCAGCTCAGGGTCCTATAATTCACCCCTCCACTTT.

This sequence joins TRBV2 and TRBJ2-1; 8 bases match TRBD2. Germline loops: CDR1 SNHLY, CDR2 FYNNEI. The CDR3 is 14 amino acids. V trimming: 7 bases; J trimming: 6 bases; junction bases outside the gene matches: 8. CDR3 DNA: TGTGCCAGCAAGCGGCGGGAGGACGGCAATGAGCAGTTCTTC. Protein product: CASKRREDGNEQFF.

This clone was picked up one time. The rearrangement joins TRBV2 to TRBJ2-3; 11 nucleotides align to TRBD2. The trim removed 5 bases at V and 7 bases at J, leaving 14 bases unmatched. The germline V gene encodes CDR1 SNHLY and CDR2 FYNNEI. The CDR3 consists of 17 residues. As DNA, the CDR3 is TGTGCCAGCAGTTTACATACCGGGACTAGCGGATCTTATACGCAGTATTTT. Translation: CASSLHTGTSGSYTQYF.

The chain links TRBV4-2 to TRBJ2-3, with a possible D match to TRBD1 (6 bases). Germline CDR1 is LGHNA and CDR2 is YNFKEQ. V gave up 0 bases and J gave up 0 bases, with 10 bases separating them. This CDR3 is built from 16 residues. The CDR3 region is CASSQDSQGSTDTQYF. CDR3 coding DNA: TGTGCCAGCAGCCAAGATAGTCAGGGGAGCACAGATACGCAGTATTTT.

The rearrangement uses TRBV7-9 and TRBJ2-7, with TRBD2 matching over 7 bases. The V segment lost 1 base and the J segment 2 bases; nucleotides outside the gene matches: 8. This CDR3 is 16 amino acids long. Per germline, CDR1 SEHNR and CDR2 FQNEAQ (reference sequence). The CDR3 coding sequence is TGTGCCAGCAGCTTAGTAGCGGGTCCAGCTCCCTACGAGCAGTACTTC. Protein sequence: CASSLVAGPAPYEQYF.

The CDR3 loop reads CASSYRVGSNQPQHF. The DNA of the CDR3 is TGTGCCAGCAGTTACAGGGTGGGGAGCAATCAGCCCCAGCATTTT. V usage is TRBV7-2 and J usage is TRBJ1-5, with a possible D match to TRBD1 (6 bases). The germline V gene has CDR1 SGHTA and CDR2 FQGNSA. This CDR3 spans 15 amino acids. V was shortened by 6 bases and J by 1 base, with 13 bases between the two germline ends.

This clone is termed medium-sized. The rearrangement links TRBV5-6 to TRBJ1-6, with D possibly matching TRBD1 (6 bases). Germline lookup yields CDR1 SGHDT and CDR2 YYEEEE. V gave up 1 base and J gave up 8 bases, with 10 bases separating them. The CDR3 covers 14 residues. The CDR3 DNA sequence: TGTGCCAGCAGCTTGACAGGGTCCGATTCACCCCTCCACTTT. This translates into CASSLTGSDSPLHF.

The genes are TRBV3-1 (or the pseudogene TRBV3-2) and TRBJ2-7, with TRBD2 matching over 7 bases. Germline V gene lookup returns CDR1 LGHDT and CDR2 YNNKEL (reference sequence). This CDR3 contains 16 residues. V shed 1 base and J 2 bases; nucleotides not matched to a gene: 8. The CDR3 nucleotides are TGTGCCAGCAGCCAAGGATACGCTAGCGGAACCTACGAGCAGTACTTC. Translated: CASSQGYASGTYEQYF.

This rearrangement joins TRBV7-2 to TRBJ1-2; 7 bases match TRBD1. This CDR3 is 14 amino acids long. With V trimmed by 0 bases and J by 7 bases, 5 bases remained unmatched. Germline loops: CDR1 SGHTA, CDR2 FQGNSA. The CDR3 DNA follows: TGTGCCAGCAGCTTAGCGCAGGGGGGCCGTGGCTACACCTTC. It encodes CASSLAQGGRGYTF. Full variable domain (remainder filled in from reference TRBV7-2 and TRBJ1-2): GAGVSQSPSNKVTEKGKDVELRCDPISGHTALYWYRQSLGQGLEFLIYFQGNSAPDKSGLPSDRFSAERTGGSVSTLTIQRTQQEDSAVYLCASSLAQGGRGYTFGSGTRLTVV.

The gene calls are TRBV29-1 and TRBJ2-1; TRBD2 agrees at 9 bases. CDR1 SQVTM and CDR2 ANQGSEA come from the germline V gene. The CDR3 loop spans 11 amino acids. With V trimmed by 7 bases and J by 8 bases, 3 bases remained unmatched. The CDR3 region is CSEIAGDEQFF. The CDR3 DNA reads as TGCAGCGAAATAGCGGGAGATGAGCAGTTCTTC.

The chain uses TRBV9 and TRBJ2-5; 13 positions match TRBD2. Germline V CDR1 and CDR2: SGDLS, YYNGEE. The CDR3 covers 15 residues. The J segment lost 3 bases and the V segment lost 3 bases, leaving 2 bases of the junction unmatched. CDR3 nucleotide sequence: TGTGCCAGCAGCGACGGACTAGCGGGAGAAGAGACCCAGTACTTC. Residues: CASSDGLAGEETQYF.

This clone was seen a single time. This chain links TRBV27 with TRBJ2-2; 10 bases agree with TRBD2. The J segment lost 3 bases and the V segment lost 2 bases, leaving 3 bases of the junction unmatched. Per the germline V gene, CDR1 is MNHEY and CDR2 is SMNVEV (reference sequence). The CDR3 runs to 16 residues. In DNA form, the CDR3 reads TGTGCCAGCAGTTTACGAAGCGGGAGGGACACCGGGGAGCTGTTTTTT. This gives the protein CASSLRSGRDTGELFF.